This entry lists 20 T cell receptor beta chains sequenced from one sample in a study of T cells after yellow fever vaccination. One entry per CDR3 protein, called by TCRdb with MiXCR from the 5' RACE reads. The sample yields approximately 550,000 distinct CDR3 sequences, about 14% seen once. Specimen: PBMCs, collected on the day of the yellow fever booster vaccination. The origin of the receptors is a man aged 25 to 40 who received the YFV17D yellow fever vaccine.

The chain joins TRBV6-2 or TRBV6-3 to TRBJ2-7, with a possible D match to TRBD1 (6 bases). V was trimmed by 2 bases and J by 0 bases, leaving 11 bases between them. The CDR3 runs 15 residues. CDR1 is MNHEY and CDR2 is SVGEGT in the germline V gene. DNA for the CDR3: TGTGCCAGCAGTTACGTAGACAGGCCCTCCTACGAGCAGTACTTC. Its protein is CASSYVDRPSYEQYF.

The chain carries TRBV18 and TRBJ2-2; no clear D gene. CDR1 is KGHSH and CDR2 is LQKENI in the germline V gene. V was clipped by 3 bases and J by 0 bases, with 5 bases between them. The CDR3 contains 14 residues. The CDR3 region has the DNA TGTGCCAGCTCACCCATTACGAACACCGGGGAGCTGTTTTTT. Translation: CASSPITNTGELFF.

The chain has TRBV11-2 and TRBJ2-7, with TRBD2 matching over 7 bases. Trimming at V came to 2 bases and at J to 1 base, leaving 8 bases not matched to a gene. Germline CDR1 is SGHAT and CDR2 is FQNNGV. The CDR3 is made up of 16 amino acids. CDR3 coding DNA: TGTGCCAGCAGCTTAACTTGGACTAGATCTTCCTACGAGCAGTACTTC. This gives the protein CASSLTWTRSSYEQYF.

This chain joins TRBV28 and TRBJ2-1; TRBD1 aligns across 8 bases. J gave up 1 base and V 6 bases, and 5 bases lay outside the gene matches. The CDR3 is 15 amino acids. Germline-derived CDR1 and CDR2 are MDHEN and SYDVKM. CDR3 in DNA: TGTGCCAGCAGGGTTCGGGACAGGTCCTACAATGAGCAGTTCTTC. It translates to CASRVRDRSYNEQFF. The whole variable domain, filled in from reference TRBV28 and TRBJ2-1, reads DVKVTQSSRYLVKRTGEKVFLECVQDMDHENMFWYRQDPGLGLRLIYFSYDVKMKEKGDIPEGYSVSREKKERFSLILESASTNQTSMYLCASRVRDRSYNEQFFGPGTRLTVL.

The chain has TRBV20-1 and TRBJ2-7; the match to TRBD2 covers 7 bases. This CDR3 has 14 residues. Germline loops: CDR1 DFQATT, CDR2 SNEGSKA (reference sequence). The V segment lost 3 bases and the J segment 6 bases; nucleotides outside the gene matches: 11. Here the CDR3 reads CSASVLGREIEQYF. Written as DNA, the CDR3 is TGCAGTGCTAGTGTCCTGGGGCGGGAGATCGAGCAGTACTTC.

This clonotype was recorded a few times. This chain's CDR3 is CSAKKAGGPYEQYF. CDR3 DNA sequence: TGCAGTGCTAAGAAGGCGGGAGGGCCCTACGAGCAGTACTTC. This chain joins TRBV20-1 and TRBJ2-7, with 9 positions matching TRBD2. V lost 4 bases, J lost 2 bases, and 6 bases stayed unmatched. Germline loops: CDR1 DFQATT, CDR2 SNEGSKA (reference sequence). This CDR3 contains 14 residues.

This clonotype was found a few times. The chain is built from TRBV7-9 and TRBJ2-7; D might be TRBD1 (5 bases). Trimming took off 2 bases at V and 7 bases at J, with 9 bases between the two ends. CDR1 is SEHNR, CDR2 FQNEAQ, per germline (reference sequence). The CDR3 has 12 amino acids. This CDR3 is CASSLQGAEQYF. Here the CDR3 DNA reads TGTGCCAGCAGCTTACAGGGTGCGGAGCAGTACTTC.

V gene TRBV7-7 combines with J gene TRBJ2-5; D gene unclear. Deletions cut 3 bases from V and 5 bases from J, with 10 bases between. Germline V gene data show CDR1 as SSHAT and CDR2 as FNYEAQ (reference sequence). The CDR3 runs 13 residues. CDR3 sequence (DNA): TGTGCCAGCAGCTTCGGTCCCGGGGAGACCCAGTACTTC. Translating gives CASSFGPGETQYF.

This clonotype turned up a few times. The J gene is TRBJ1-1, the V gene TRBV6-5; D is ambiguous. Germline loops: CDR1 MNHEY, CDR2 SVGAGI. The CDR3 is made up of 12 amino acids. Trimming took 2 bases from V and 8 from J, leaving 9 bases between them. In DNA, the CDR3 is TGTGCCAGCAGTTACCGTGGAGCGGAAGCTTTCTTT. Its protein is CASSYRGAEAFF.

The chain joins TRBV5-4 to TRBJ2-2; TRBD1 aligns across 8 bases. The CDR3 consists of 16 residues. The V gene's germline CDR1 is SGHNT and CDR2 YYREEE (reference sequence). After removal of 3 bases from V and 4 bases from J, the junction contained 8 bases not matched to a gene. CDR3 DNA: TGTGCCAGCAGCTCCGGACAGGGAGCCGGCACCGGGGAGCTGTTTTTT. It encodes CASSSGQGAGTGELFF.

The chain joins TRBV5-5 to TRBJ2-5; weak D call: TRBD1 (7 bases). The CDR3 consists of 14 residues. Germline values: CDR1 SGHKS, CDR2 YYEKEE (reference sequence). V was shortened by 5 bases and J by 3 bases, with 14 bases between the two germline ends. The CDR3 is CASRRGQIEETQYF. The CDR3 DNA reads TGTGCCAGCAGGCGGGGACAGATCGAAGAGACCCAGTACTTC.

This clonotype was detected only a few times. V is TRBV20-1 and J is TRBJ2-7; D uncertain. V was shortened by 6 bases and J by 0 bases, with 12 bases between the two germline ends. The CDR3 runs 13 residues. CDR1 DFQATT and CDR2 SNEGSKA come from the germline V gene (reference sequence). The CDR3 DNA reads TGCAGTGCCAACCCGGGTAGCTCCTACGAGCAGTACTTC. Protein product: CSANPGSSYEQYF.

The DNA of the CDR3 is TGTGCCACACGCCCCGGCGGGACAGGGGTCAACGAGCAGTACTTC. It yields the protein CATRPGGTGVNEQYF. The V and J genes are TRBV6-2 or TRBV6-3 and TRBJ2-7; 10 bases fit TRBD1. V was clipped by 10 bases and J by 5 bases; unmatched bases: 14. Germline values: CDR1 MNHEY, CDR2 SVGEGT. CDR3 length: 15 amino acids.

The chain combines TRBV29-1 with TRBJ2-1; 11 positions agree with TRBD2. Trimming removed 7 bases from V and 7 bases from J; junction bases left unmatched: 12. This CDR3 region has 15 residues. Germline CDR1 reads SQVTM; CDR2 reads ANQGSEA. The DNA of the CDR3 is TGCAGCGCTGTAGCGGGAGGGGGAGGTCTGAATGAGCAGTTCTTC. It codes for CSAVAGGGGLNEQFF.

This clonotype has a handful of counts. The chain recombines TRBV20-1 with TRBJ2-3, with a tentative D call TRBD1 (6 bases). V dropped 4 bases and J dropped 2 bases, with 13 bases sitting between them. The CDR3 totals 14 residues. Looked up from germline, CDR1 is DFQATT and CDR2 is SNEGSKA (reference sequence). The CDR3 region is CSAMEQGPTDTQYF. CDR3 coding DNA: TGCAGTGCTATGGAACAGGGACCCACAGATACGCAGTATTTT.

In its sample, this clonotype was seen a few times. This chain joins TRBV20-1 and TRBJ2-1, with TRBD1 identical over 9 bases. Trimming at V came to 4 bases and at J to 9 bases, leaving 13 bases not matched to a gene. This CDR3 comprises 15 residues. Germline CDR1 reads DFQATT; CDR2 reads SNEGSKA (reference sequence). The CDR3 DNA is TGCAGTGCTAAGAGGCGACAGGGGGTGTTAACTGAGCAGTTCTTC. Translation: CSAKRRQGVLTEQFF.

The rearrangement uses TRBV4-2 and TRBJ2-5; D gene uncertain. V lost 4 bases and J 2 bases, leaving 11 bases between the germline ends. CDR3 size: 14 residues. CDR1 is LGHNA and CDR2 is YNFKEQ in the germline V gene. CDR3 DNA: TGTGCCAGCAGCCCAGGTCCAGAACAAGAGACCCAGTACTTC. Protein product: CASSPGPEQETQYF.

The rearrangement joins TRBV5-6 to TRBJ2-7, with 7 bases identical to TRBD2. The V gene end was trimmed by 1 base and the J gene end by 0 bases; junction bases not matched to a gene: 4. Germline CDR1 and CDR2: SGHDT and YYEEEE. This CDR3 spans 15 amino acids. For the CDR3, the DNA is TGTGCCAGCAGCTTGTCCCGACTAGCCTCCTACGAGCAGTACTTC. Protein: CASSLSRLASYEQYF.

V gene TRBV19 combines with J gene TRBJ2-7; 7 bases are a match to TRBD2. CDR3 size: 15 residues. CDR1 LNHDA and CDR2 SQIVND come from the germline V gene (reference sequence). V dropped 8 bases and J dropped 2; count of bases not matched to a gene: 12. The CDR3 DNA reads as TGTGCCAGTCGTGCTAACTGGGGGGGAGCCTACGAGCAGTACTTC. As protein: CASRANWGGAYEQYF.

This clonotype was picked up many times. The V call is TRBV20-1, the J call TRBJ2-1; D may be TRBD1 or TRBD2 (5 bases each). Per the germline V gene, CDR1 is DFQATT and CDR2 is SNEGSKA (reference sequence). V shed 8 bases and J shed 6 bases, with 11 bases lying between them. This CDR3 contains 11 residues. The CDR3 region is CSSGTLNEQFF. Written as DNA, the CDR3 is TGCAGTTCCGGGACCCTCAATGAGCAGTTCTTC.